The clone carrying this T cell receptor beta chain was seen just once. This record belongs to a study of blood T cell repertoires in COVID-19. This CDR3 has 18 residues. V was shortened by 4 bases and J by 0 bases, with 17 bases between the two germline ends. CDR1 and CDR2 from the germline V gene are SGHRS and YFSETQ. Profiled with immunoSEQ multiplex PCR; TCRdb holds only in-frame clones, not every one. Found here are about 270,000 clones, 80% to 95% of them singletons; the top ten hold 2.8%. The receptor was derived from a man aged 40-55 years who had been exposed to COVID-19. The chain uses TRBV5-1 and TRBJ1-6; D gene ambiguous. Specimen: PBMCs or T cells enriched from blood (not recorded which). CDR3 sequence reads: CASSPQRRGGSYNSPLHF. The CDR3 region has the DNA TGCGCCAGCAGCCCCCAGCGCCGTGGTGGCTCCTATAATTCACCCCTCCACTTT.